One and the same sample provided the 3 T cell receptor beta chains below, sequenced in a study of PD-1 blockade in classical Hodgkin lymphoma. Only in-frame clones appear in the TCRdb table, and some are missing; sequencing was by immunoSEQ multiplex PCR. The sample consists of under 80,000 clones, more than 85% of them appearing once. The time point denotes: newly diagnosed, previously untreated cHL patient sample. What was sequenced was peripheral blood mononuclear cells (PBMCs). The receptors were gathered from a human donor with classical Hodgkin lymphoma.

This clone is a singleton in its sample. The chain employs TRBV10-2 and TRBJ2-7; no reliable D call. Germline lookup yields CDR1 WSHSY and CDR2 SAAADI. V lost 6 bases and J 4 bases, leaving 7 bases between the germline ends. This CDR3 comprises 11 residues. CDR3 bases: TGCGCCAGCAGCGCGCTATACGAGCAGTACTTC. It encodes CASSALYEQYF.

The chain couples TRBV2 to TRBJ1-4; maybe TRBD1 (6 bases). Germline V gives CDR1 SNHLY, CDR2 FYNNEI. This CDR3 is built from 14 residues. Trimming took 6 bases from V and 4 from J, leaving 12 bases between them. The CDR3 region is CASSQGFGNEKLFF. The CDR3 DNA follows: TGTGCCAGCAGCCAGGGGTTCGGTAATGAAAAACTGTTTTTT. The full variable domain, in which reference TRBV2 and TRBJ1-4 provide the parts outside the CDR3, is EPEVTQTPSHQVTQMGQEVILRCVPISNHLYFYWYRQILGQKVEFLVSFYNNEISEKSEIFDDQFSVERPDGSNFTLKIRSTKLEDSAMYFCASSQGFGNEKLFFGSGTQLSVL.

The chain has TRBV29-1 and TRBJ2-2; 8 bases match TRBD1. After removal of 7 bases from V and 3 bases from J, the junction contained 7 bases not matched to a gene. In germline, CDR1 is SQVTM, CDR2 ANQGSEA. The CDR3 consists of 14 residues. The CDR3 loop is CSASDREDTGELFF. CDR3 bases: TGCAGCGCCTCGGACAGGGAGGACACCGGGGAGCTGTTTTTT.